These T cell receptor beta chains were read from a single sample in a study of blood T cell repertoires in COVID-19. Here immunoSEQ multiplex PCR was the method, and the copy in TCRdb shows in-frame clones only, minus some. The sample consists of 230,000 or so clones, about 79% of them appearing once. Sequences were obtained from peripheral blood. The receptors were sampled from a man aged 40-49 years who had recovered from COVID-19. The CDR3 runs from the conserved cysteine through the conserved F or W. The D gene is left open where the match is weak. The size entry is marked missing in some rows and otherwise reads once, few, many or a size class.

>TRBV19|-|TRBJ1-4|-
TGTGCCACCAGCCCCCCGTGGACGGGGGAAAAACTGTTTTTT
CATSPPWTGEKLFF
>TRBV28|-|TRBJ2-5|-
TGTGCCAGCGGAGCACATAACCAAGAGACCCAGTACTTC
CASGAHNQETQYF
>TRBV10-2|TRBD1|TRBJ2-1|-
TGCGCCAGCAGTCGCGGACAGGTTCAAGGGGAGCAGTTCTTC
CASSRGQVQGEQFF
>TRBV29-1|TRBD2|TRBJ2-7|-
TGCAGCGTCCAACGACTAGCGGGAGATAGTGCCGAGCAGTACTTC
CSVQRLAGDSAEQYF
>TRBV5-1|-|TRBJ2-2|-
TGCGCCAGCAGCTTGGATCCGGCCGGGGAGCTGTTTTTT
CASSLDPAGELFF
>TRBV15|-|TRBJ1-2|-
TGTGCCACCAGCAGAGATGGTCAGGGATGGTTTGGCTACACCTTC
CATSRDGQGWFGYTF
>TRBV27|TRBD2|TRBJ2-6|-
TGTGCCAGCAGTTGGGGAGGGACCGGGGCCAACGTCCTGACTTTC
CASSWGGTGANVLTF
>TRBV10-3|-|TRBJ1-5|-
TGTGCCATCAGTGGTAGATCAGGGGAGGGCCAGCCCCAGCATTTT
CAISGRSGEGQPQHF
>TRBV7-2|-|TRBJ2-2|-
TGTGCCAGCAGCTCTAGCGCGACCGGGGAGCTGTTTTTT
CASSSSATGELFF
>TRBV4-1|-|TRBJ1-5|once
TGCGCCAGCAGCCAGTTTGCTGCGGGGGGCGTTAGGCGCAATCAGCCCCAGCATTTT
CASSQFAAGGVRRNQPQHF
>TRBV6-4|TRBD1|TRBJ1-2|-
TGTGCCAGCAGTGCCCCGGGACAGGGCTTCTATGGCTACACCTTC
CASSAPGQGFYGYTF
>TRBV5-5|TRBD1|TRBJ1-1|-
TGTGCCAGCAGCCGGGGACAGGGTGTAACGAACACTGAAGCTTTCTTT
CASSRGQGVTNTEAFF
>TRBV9|-|TRBJ1-4|-
TGTGCCAGCAGCCCAAGACGGGGGAGTGAAAAACTGTTTTTT
CASSPRRGSEKLFF
>TRBV4-1|-|TRBJ1-1|-
TGCGCCAGCAGCCAAGGTGGCAGGTTGAACACTGAAGCTTTCTTT
CASSQGGRLNTEAFF
>TRBV30|TRBD1|TRBJ2-7|-
TGTGCCTGGAGTGAGGGACAGGCGTACTACGAGCAGTACTTC
CAWSEGQAYYEQYF
>TRBV12-5|-|TRBJ1-1|-
TGTGCTAGTGGTTTGCGGGGAGGCACTGAAGCTTTCTTT
CASGLRGGTEAFF
>TRBV5-5|TRBD1|TRBJ1-6|-
TGTGCCAGCAGCTCCGGACAGGGGGCCTATAGCTCCTATAATTCACCCCTCCACTTT
CASSSGQGAYSSYNSPLHF
>TRBV11-3|-|TRBJ2-5|-
TGTGCCAGCAGCTTATCCTTTCAAGAGACCCAGTACTTC
CASSLSFQETQYF
>TRBV7-2|-|TRBJ1-4|-
TGTGCCAGCAGCTTAGGGCAGTCAAATAATGAAAAACTGTTTTTT
CASSLGQSNNEKLFF
>TRBV27|TRBD1|TRBJ1-2|-
TGTGCCAGCAGCTGGGGACAGGGATCCTCCTATGGCTACACCTTC
CASSWGQGSSYGYTF
>TRBV3-1/TRBV3-2|-|TRBJ1-2|-
TGTGCCAGCAGCCAAGGGGGGGTCTCAAACTATGGCTACACCTTC
CASSQGGVSNYGYTF
>TRBV7-9|TRBD1|TRBJ2-1|-
TGTGCCAGCAACCCCGCCCTCAGGGGGAATGAGCAGTTCTTC
CASNPALRGNEQFF
>TRBV2|-|TRBJ2-3|-
TGTGCCAGCACCCTCCTTCGGAGCACAGATACGCAGTATTTT
CASTLLRSTDTQYF
>TRBV30|-|TRBJ1-6|-
TGTGCCTGGGCTCCGGGACATCGAAATTCACCCCTCCACTTT
CAWAPGHRNSPLHF
>TRBV20-1|TRBD2|TRBJ2-1|-
TGCAGTGCTAGTCTCACTAGCGGGGGGGCCTATGAGCAGTTCTTC
CSASLTSGGAYEQFF
>TRBV4-1|-|TRBJ1-1|-
TGCGCCAGCAGCCAACTTTTACCGTTGGGGCGGGAAGCTTTCTTT
CASSQLLPLGREAFF
>TRBV12-3/TRBV12-4|-|TRBJ2-3|once
TGTGCCAGCAAGGGGGGGGCAGATACGCAGTATTTT
CASKGGADTQYF
>TRBV5-4|-|TRBJ2-5|-
TGTGCCAGCAGCCCCGAAGGCCGGGGGGAGACCCAGTACTTC
CASSPEGRGETQYF
>TRBV27|TRBD1|TRBJ2-3|once
TGTGCCAGCAGACAGGGGGGACCTAGCACAGATACGCAGTATTTT
CASRQGGPSTDTQYF
>TRBV15|TRBD1|TRBJ2-3|-
TGTGCCACCAGCAGAGATGCCGGACAGGGGGCTTGGGCAGATACGCAGTATTTT
CATSRDAGQGAWADTQYF
>TRBV18|-|TRBJ1-6|-
TGTGCCAGCTCACCAGGCGGAGGTAATTCACCCCTCCACTTT
CASSPGGGNSPLHF
>TRBV7-2|-|TRBJ2-3|-
TGTGCCAGCAGCCCAAGGGGCGGGGTTACGCAGTATTTT
CASSPRGGVTQYF
>TRBV6-5|-|TRBJ2-7|-
TGTGCCAGCAGCCCCACGACACTCTACGAGCAGTACTTC
CASSPTTLYEQYF